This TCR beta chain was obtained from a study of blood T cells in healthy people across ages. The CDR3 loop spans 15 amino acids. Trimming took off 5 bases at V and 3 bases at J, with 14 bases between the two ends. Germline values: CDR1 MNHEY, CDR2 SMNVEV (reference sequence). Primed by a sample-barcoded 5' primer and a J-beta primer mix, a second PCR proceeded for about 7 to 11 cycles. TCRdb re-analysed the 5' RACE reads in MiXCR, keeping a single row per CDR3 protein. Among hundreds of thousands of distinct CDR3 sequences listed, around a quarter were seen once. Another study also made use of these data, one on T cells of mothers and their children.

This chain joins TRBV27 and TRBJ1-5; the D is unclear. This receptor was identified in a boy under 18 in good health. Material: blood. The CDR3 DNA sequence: TGTGCCAGCAGTCGCCGGGTTTCCGACAATCAGCCCCAGCATTTT. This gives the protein CASSRRVSDNQPQHF.